The present T cell receptor beta chain was sequenced within a study of T-cell memory formation after mild COVID-19. About the study: Each donor largely had its own TCR clusters.

This clonotype came up many times. The antigen is not known. TCRdb processed the 5' RACE reads anew with MiXCR; each CDR3 protein has one entry. The sample records about 81,000 distinct CDR3 sequences, 20% to 30% being singletons. Overall study results and limits: Whereas later expanders leaned CD4+, clones contracting day 15 to 85 showed a balanced CD4/CD8 makeup.

The ends were cut back, 6 bases at V and 1 base at J, with 10 bases in the middle. The CDR3 length is 13 residues. The receptor's source is a man aged 18 to 29 who had mild COVID-19 (a few samples of this study predate the infection). Cell type and time point are not known. Material for sequencing was PBMCs or a T cell subset sorted from them (not recorded which). The chain couples TRBV12-3 or TRBV12-4 to TRBJ2-7; D not certain. The CDR3 DNA reads TGTGCCAGCAGCCTCACTTCTTCCTACGAGCAGTACTTC. Its translation is CASSLTSSYEQYF.